These T cell receptor beta chains were read from a single sample in a study of blood T cell repertoires in COVID-19. Sequencing used immunoSEQ multiplex PCR; TCRdb keeps in-frame clones, though not all of them. The sample includes roughly 230,000 clones, approximately 80% of them seen just once. The source material was peripheral blood. The receptors here all came from a woman in her fifties or sixties with acute or convalescent COVID-19. CDR3s include the opening cysteine and the closing phenylalanine or tryptophan. A D gene is named only where the DNA matches it firmly. Part of the rows lack a size; the others show once, few, many or a class for expanded clones.

CDR3nt: TGTGCCAGCAGCTACAGGGATTCTGGAAACACCATATATTTT
CDR3aa: CASSYRDSGNTIYF
j_gene: TRBJ1-3
abundance: -
d_gene: -
v_gene: TRBV14

CDR3nt: TGTGCCAGTGGAGACGTAGACAGGGGAGGTGGAGGCTACACCTTC
CDR3aa: CASGDVDRGGGGYTF
j_gene: TRBJ1-2
abundance: once
d_gene: TRBD1
v_gene: TRBV19

CDR3nt: TGTGCCAGCCTCCCGGGACAGGGATTCTACGAGCAGTACTTC
CDR3aa: CASLPGQGFYEQYF
j_gene: TRBJ2-7
abundance: -
d_gene: TRBD1
v_gene: TRBV2

CDR3nt: TGTGCCTGGAGTTTCCGGACTGGGATGGATGAAAAACTGTTTTTT
CDR3aa: CAWSFRTGMDEKLFF
j_gene: TRBJ1-4
abundance: -
d_gene: -
v_gene: TRBV30

CDR3nt: TGTGCCAGTAGGAAGGGACAGACCACTGAAGCTTTCTTT
CDR3aa: CASRKGQTTEAFF
j_gene: TRBJ1-1
abundance: -
d_gene: TRBD1
v_gene: TRBV19

CDR3nt: TGTGCCAGCAGCCGTGACCAGCAGGTGAGTGAGCAGTTCTTC
CDR3aa: CASSRDQQVSEQFF
j_gene: TRBJ2-1
abundance: -
d_gene: -
v_gene: TRBV11-2

CDR3nt: TGTGCCAGTAGCCCGGGACTTGAGTTCTATGGCTACACCTTC
CDR3aa: CASSPGLEFYGYTF
j_gene: TRBJ1-2
abundance: -
d_gene: -
v_gene: TRBV19

CDR3nt: TGCGCCAGCAGCGCCATGCCGGGACTAGGAGGTCGGGATGAGCAGTTCTTC
CDR3aa: CASSAMPGLGGRDEQFF
j_gene: TRBJ2-1
abundance: -
d_gene: TRBD2
v_gene: TRBV4-1

CDR3nt: TGTGCCAGCAGCCAAGACAGCTACGAGCAGTACTTC
CDR3aa: CASSQDSYEQYF
j_gene: TRBJ2-7
abundance: -
d_gene: -
v_gene: TRBV12-3/TRBV12-4

CDR3nt: TGCGCCAGCAGCCGGGACAGGGATTACGAGCAGTACTTC
CDR3aa: CASSRDRDYEQYF
j_gene: TRBJ2-7
abundance: -
d_gene: TRBD1
v_gene: TRBV5-1

CDR3nt: TGTGCTAGCAGCTTTTACGGGACAGGGGGCTACGAGCAGTACTTC
CDR3aa: CASSFYGTGGYEQYF
j_gene: TRBJ2-7
abundance: -
d_gene: TRBD1
v_gene: TRBV7-7

CDR3nt: TGTGCTAGCAGCGTCACATCGGGACTTAGGGAGACCCAGTACTTC
CDR3aa: CASSVTSGLRETQYF
j_gene: TRBJ2-5
abundance: -
d_gene: -
v_gene: TRBV7-7

CDR3nt: TGTGCCAGCAGCGTCGGCGGCGGGGAGCTGTTTTTT
CDR3aa: CASSVGGGELFF
j_gene: TRBJ2-2
abundance: -
d_gene: -
v_gene: TRBV9

CDR3nt: TGTGCCACCAGCAGAGATCTGAGGGGGCCAGAGACCCAGTACTTC
CDR3aa: CATSRDLRGPETQYF
j_gene: TRBJ2-5
abundance: -
d_gene: TRBD1
v_gene: TRBV15

CDR3nt: TGTGCCAGCAGCGTAGCTACGGCGGGAGTCCCCTACGAGCAGTACTTC
CDR3aa: CASSVATAGVPYEQYF
j_gene: TRBJ2-7
abundance: -
d_gene: TRBD2
v_gene: TRBV9

CDR3nt: TGTGCCAGCTCACCCCGGACAGGGGTGGATGAGCAGTTCTTC
CDR3aa: CASSPRTGVDEQFF
j_gene: TRBJ2-1
abundance: -
d_gene: TRBD1
v_gene: TRBV18

CDR3nt: TGTGCCAGCAGCCAGTGGGACTTGGGGGACGAGCAGTACTTC
CDR3aa: CASSQWDLGDEQYF
j_gene: TRBJ2-7
abundance: -
d_gene: -
v_gene: TRBV11-2

CDR3nt: TGTGCCAGCAGTGTTGCTCCGGGAGCCCAAAATGAGCAGTTCTTC
CDR3aa: CASSVAPGAQNEQFF
j_gene: TRBJ2-1
abundance: -
d_gene: -
v_gene: TRBV5-4

CDR3nt: TGTGCCACCAGTGGGGAGGGAGACGGATACTCCTACAATGAGCAGTTCTTC
CDR3aa: CATSGEGDGYSYNEQFF
j_gene: TRBJ2-1
abundance: -
d_gene: TRBD2
v_gene: TRBV24-1

CDR3nt: TGTGCCAGCAGTGAAGGACAGGGCTATGGCTACACCTTC
CDR3aa: CASSEGQGYGYTF
j_gene: TRBJ1-2
abundance: -
d_gene: TRBD1
v_gene: TRBV2

CDR3nt: TGTGCCAGTAGTATAGGGGACAGGGGTAAACAGCCCCAGCATTTT
CDR3aa: CASSIGDRGKQPQHF
j_gene: TRBJ1-5
abundance: -
d_gene: TRBD1
v_gene: TRBV19

CDR3nt: TGTGCCTGGAGCGACAGGAACACCGGGGAGCTGTTTTTT
CDR3aa: CAWSDRNTGELFF
j_gene: TRBJ2-2
abundance: -
d_gene: -
v_gene: TRBV30

CDR3nt: TGTGCCAGCAGTACCAGCGGCAAAGAGACCCAGTACTTC
CDR3aa: CASSTSGKETQYF
j_gene: TRBJ2-5
abundance: -
d_gene: -
v_gene: TRBV3-1/TRBV3-2

CDR3nt: TGTGCCACCAGCAAGAGGGACAGGGCCTTCTCTGGAAACACCATATATTTT
CDR3aa: CATSKRDRAFSGNTIYF
j_gene: TRBJ1-3
abundance: -
d_gene: TRBD1
v_gene: TRBV15

CDR3nt: TGTGCCATCAGTGAGGGGGGACAGATCTATCAGCCCCAGCATTTT
CDR3aa: CAISEGGQIYQPQHF
j_gene: TRBJ1-5
abundance: -
d_gene: TRBD1
v_gene: TRBV10-3

CDR3nt: TGTGCCAGCAGGGGTGACAGGGGGTCGGGAACCCTCCACTTT
CDR3aa: CASRGDRGSGTLHF
j_gene: TRBJ1-6
abundance: -
d_gene: TRBD1
v_gene: TRBV2

CDR3nt: TGTGCCAGCAGCGTAGATGTAGGGCTAGCGGGAGCCAACACAGATACGCAGTATTTT
CDR3aa: CASSVDVGLAGANTDTQYF
j_gene: TRBJ2-3
abundance: once
d_gene: TRBD2
v_gene: TRBV9

CDR3nt: TGTGCCAGCTCACCGCAGACAGGGGGCATGGGGGAGACCCAGTACTTC
CDR3aa: CASSPQTGGMGETQYF
j_gene: TRBJ2-5
abundance: -
d_gene: TRBD1
v_gene: TRBV18

CDR3nt: TGTGCCAGCAGCTCAACCTCCTGGCGGCAGTCAGATACGCAGTATTTT
CDR3aa: CASSSTSWRQSDTQYF
j_gene: TRBJ2-3
abundance: -
d_gene: -
v_gene: TRBV9

CDR3nt: TGTGCCAGCAGGGCCGGGAGGGTGAATCAGCCCCAGCATTTT
CDR3aa: CASRAGRVNQPQHF
j_gene: TRBJ1-5
abundance: -
d_gene: -
v_gene: TRBV28

CDR3nt: TGCAGCTTTCGCGGGATGGGCCAAGAGACCCAGTACTTC
CDR3aa: CSFRGMGQETQYF
j_gene: TRBJ2-5
abundance: -
d_gene: -
v_gene: TRBV29-1

CDR3nt: TGTGCCAGCAGTTCCCAGGGGGCCACAGATACGCAGTATTTT
CDR3aa: CASSSQGATDTQYF
j_gene: TRBJ2-3
abundance: -
d_gene: TRBD1
v_gene: TRBV6-6